At least ten counts were recorded for the clone carrying this TCR beta chain. Its antigen is not known. This sample was included in a study of regulatory T cells in long-lasting Graves disease. Findings and caveats of the study: Persistent disease was associated with favored TRBV28 usage and with favored use of TRBJ1-2 and TRBJ2-5. In persistent patients, shared public clonotypes (roughly 3,000) outnumbered those in new patients (about 890).

Time point described: newly diagnosed GD, antithyroid drugs for less than 3 months. Extracted RNA from PBMCs served as the source of the TCR library. Researchers made TCR beta libraries by using iRepertoire HTBI primers and running Arm-PCR on CDR3 regions. TCRdb re-analysed the multiplex PCR reads in MiXCR, keeping a single row per CDR3 protein. The data show 400,000 to 550,000 distinct CDR3 sequences, with around 15% seen just once and about 10% held by the top ten. Deletions cut 9 bases from V and 7 bases from J, with 19 bases between. The CDR3 consists of 13 residues. The germline CDR1 and CDR2 sequences are ENHRY and SYGVKD. The data also belong to a second study, concerning T cells in Graves' hyperthyroidism and ophthalmopathy. As reported in that work: During a first-round RT-PCR of the TCR CDR3, the HTBI primer set was used.

The chain recombines TRBV10-3 with TRBJ2-7; TRBD2 is a possible D gene (5 bases). This clonotype was sampled from a woman aged 25 to 39 with Graves disease. Material: peripheral blood mononuclear cells (PBMCs), obtained at new diagnosis, from a patient treated with antithyroid drugs. The CDR3 spells CAIRYLGSGEQYF. DNA of the CDR3: TGTGCCATACGCTACCTCGGTTCGGGGGAGCAGTACTTC.